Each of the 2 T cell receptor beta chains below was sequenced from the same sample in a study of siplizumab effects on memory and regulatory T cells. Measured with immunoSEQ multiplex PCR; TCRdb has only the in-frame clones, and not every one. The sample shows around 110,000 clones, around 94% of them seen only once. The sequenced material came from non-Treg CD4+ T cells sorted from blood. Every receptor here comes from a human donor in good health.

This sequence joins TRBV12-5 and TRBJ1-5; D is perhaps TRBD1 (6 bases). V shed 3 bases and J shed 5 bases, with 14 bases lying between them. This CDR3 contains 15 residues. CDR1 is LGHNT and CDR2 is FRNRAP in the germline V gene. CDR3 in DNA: TGTGCTAGTGGTTTTGGGGGCCCCTTACATCAGCCCCAGCATTTT. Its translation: CASGFGGPLHQPQHF.

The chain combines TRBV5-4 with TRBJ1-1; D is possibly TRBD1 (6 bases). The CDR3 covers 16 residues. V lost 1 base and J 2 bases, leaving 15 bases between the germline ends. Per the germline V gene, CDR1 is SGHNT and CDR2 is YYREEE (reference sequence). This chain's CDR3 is CASSLLNLGANTEAFF. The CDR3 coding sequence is TGTGCCAGCAGCTTGTTAAATCTGGGGGCAAACACTGAAGCTTTCTTT.